This T cell receptor (beta chain) stems from a study of T cells after yellow fever vaccination (dated by TCRdb to about 2019). Background for the entire study: Using CD3, CD45RA, CCR7 and CD95 staining, memory subsets (EM, EMRA, CM and Tscm) were sorted on a BD FACS Aria III. Bulk TCR alpha and beta repertoires were sequenced longitudinally to track T-cell clones before and after primary and booster YFV17D yellow fever vaccination. Blood was drawn at multiple timepoints before and after primary and secondary immunization, with bulk PBMC replicates and cell subsets isolated. Memory subsets were sorted on days 0, 15 and 45 and at 18 months after primary vaccination, and on days 0, 15 and 45 after the 30-year booster. Two healthy male donors, one aged 18 to 30 and one aged 30 to 40 years, were included in the cohort. The SMART-Seq v4 Ultra Low Input RNA kit was used to prepare libraries from fractions with low cell numbers.

V is clipped by 2 bases and J by 3 bases, and the sequence between their germline boundaries is 14 bases long. The germline V gene provides CDR1 SGHRS and CDR2 YFSETQ. The CDR3 holds 15 amino acids from the cysteine to the phenylalanine. Here the CDR3 DNA is all that survives: 45 bases in frame from base 1. This specimen's treatment or condition label, per the study, means: live attenuated yellow fever vaccine strain. PBMCs were isolated from peripheral blood using a standard Ficoll-Paque protocol. RNA from sorted memory subsets was extracted with the RNeasy Micro Kit. This clonotype has a count of ten or more. No quality values exist for individual bases; no much larger clone is one base distant. Synthesis of TCR cDNA relied on 5'RACE template switching, a step that introduced a universal primer site along with unique molecular identifiers. Priming for cDNA synthesis came from both the TCR alpha and TCR beta constant segments. Library amplification involved two PCR steps, and the second step added sample barcodes and sequencing adapters. Libraries were sequenced on Illumina HiSeq 2500 (2x100 bp) or NovaSeq (2x150 bp). From the authors' description of their analysis: Reads were demultiplexed and collapsed into UMI consensus sequences with MIGEC, and V(D)J alignment was performed with MiXCR. Clonotypes responding to the vaccine were identified with edgeR on replicate PBMC samples, with the criteria of FDR below 0.01 and a log2 fold change above 5 up to day 15. Bulk clonotypes were assigned CD4 or CD8 identity according to which sequenced CD4 or CD8 repertoire held them at higher abundance. To estimate how each clone was distributed across memory phenotypes, clonotype frequencies in memory subsets were weighted by the numbers of FACS-sorted cells. TCRdb trimmed the raw reads at Q25, called clones with MiXCR and kept productive beta chains. Rows are combined by CDR3 protein, so each entry shows the most common genes and DNA. TCRdb's processing, not the authors' own work, is the source of the V and J calls. The sample profile shows approximately 6,300 distinct CDR3 sequences; 5.5% to 7% of them were found once. The ten largest clones capture approximately 60% of the sample.

Broad study findings and their caveats: Because the study included only a couple of donors, the extent to which the findings can be generalized is limited. Because abundant contaminating clonotypes from the bulk population could be contained in FACS-sorted repertoires, computational filtering was required. Compared with the primary T-cell response, the secondary T-cell response was faster but weaker, reaching its peak on day 5 rather than on day 15. Most clones expanded after primary vaccination were re-detected after the booster (96% of CD4 and around 88% of CD8), suggesting broad memory maintenance. A small fraction of clonotypes showed up in both the CD4 and CD8 compartments, probably as a result of convergent recombination. On day 0, almost all vaccine-responding clonotypes were found to be below detection in the sorted memory subsets.

Specimen: PBMCs, either bulk or a sorted T-cell subset (CD4+, CD8+, memory, or dextramer-sorted; not recorded which), collected around 14 days after the first yellow fever vaccination. This sequence originates from a man younger than 35 who received the YFV17D yellow fever vaccine. Here the chain combines TRBV5-1 and TRBJ1-2; TRBD1 is possibly the D segment (6 matching bases). The CDR3 region reads CASSFQGLPDYGYTF. The DNA reads as follows: TGCGCCAGCAGCTTTCAGGGGCTCCCCGACTATGGCTACACCTTC.